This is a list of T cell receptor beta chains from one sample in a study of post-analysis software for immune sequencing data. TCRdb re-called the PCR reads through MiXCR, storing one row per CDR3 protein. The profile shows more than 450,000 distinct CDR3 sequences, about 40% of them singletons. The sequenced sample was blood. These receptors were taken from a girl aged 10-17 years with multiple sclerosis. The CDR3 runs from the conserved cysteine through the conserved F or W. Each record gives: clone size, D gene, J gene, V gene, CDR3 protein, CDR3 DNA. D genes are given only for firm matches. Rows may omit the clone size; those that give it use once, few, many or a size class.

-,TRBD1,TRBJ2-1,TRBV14,CASSPGTGARAEQFF,TGTGCCAGCAGCCCAGGGACAGGGGCTCGTGCTGAGCAGTTCTTC
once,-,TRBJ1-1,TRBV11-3,CASSLTRGRTEAFF,TGTGCCAGCAGCTTAACACGGGGCAGGACTGAAGCTTTCTTT
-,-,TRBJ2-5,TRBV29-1,CSVGIQPNQETQYF,TGCAGCGTTGGGATACAGCCAAACCAAGAGACCCAGTACTTC
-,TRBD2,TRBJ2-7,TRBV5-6,CASSPPSGRTGYEQYF,TGTGCCAGCAGTCCCCCTAGCGGGAGGACAGGGTACGAGCAGTACTTC
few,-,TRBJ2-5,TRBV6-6,CASSYDSLETQYF,TGTGCCAGCAGTTACGACAGTTTAGAGACCCAGTACTTC
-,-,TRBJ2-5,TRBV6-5,CASRSEGETQYF,TGTGCCAGCAGATCGGAGGGAGAGACCCAGTACTTC
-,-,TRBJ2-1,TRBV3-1,CASSLLTSNEQFF,TGTGCCAGCAGCCTGCTCACTAGCAATGAGCAGTTCTTC
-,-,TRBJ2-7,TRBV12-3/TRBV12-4,CASTRVTGSYEQYF,TGTGCCAGCACCCGGGTTACGGGATCCTACGAGCAGTACTTC
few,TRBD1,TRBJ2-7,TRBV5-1,CASSLDWTGDFEQYF,TGCGCCAGCAGCTTGGACTGGACAGGGGATTTCGAGCAGTACTTC
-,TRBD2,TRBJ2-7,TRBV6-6,CASSYLADLYEQYF,TGTGCCAGCAGCTACCTAGCGGACCTTTACGAGCAGTACTTC
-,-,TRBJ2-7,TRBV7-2,CASSLMVGSPSYEQYF,TGTGCCAGCAGCTTAATGGTGGGGTCCCCCTCCTACGAGCAGTACTTC
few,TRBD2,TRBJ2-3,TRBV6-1,CASRVPLAGGRTDTQYF,TGTGCCAGCAGGGTCCCCCTAGCGGGAGGCCGCACAGATACGCAGTATTTT
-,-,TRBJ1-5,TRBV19,CASSISRDGSNQPQHF,TGTGCCAGTAGTATAAGTAGGGACGGTAGCAATCAGCCCCAGCATTTT
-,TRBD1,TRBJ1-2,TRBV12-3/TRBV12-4,CASSLVGGLDYGYTF,TGTGCCAGCAGTTTAGTAGGGGGCCTTGACTATGGCTACACCTTC